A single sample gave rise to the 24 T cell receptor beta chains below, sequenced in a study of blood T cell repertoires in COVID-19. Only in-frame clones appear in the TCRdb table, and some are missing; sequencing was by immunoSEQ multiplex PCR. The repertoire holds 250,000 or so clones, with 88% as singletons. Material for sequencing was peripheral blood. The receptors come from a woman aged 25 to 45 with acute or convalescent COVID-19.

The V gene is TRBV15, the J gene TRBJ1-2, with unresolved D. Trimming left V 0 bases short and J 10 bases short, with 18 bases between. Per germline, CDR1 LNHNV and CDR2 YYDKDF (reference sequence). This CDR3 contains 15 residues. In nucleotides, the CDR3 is TGTGCCACCAGCAGAGAAGAGGGCAGGACTGGGTCCTACACCTTC. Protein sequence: CATSREEGRTGSYTF. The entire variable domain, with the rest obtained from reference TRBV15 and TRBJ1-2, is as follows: DAMVIQNPRYQVTQFGKPVTLSCSQTLNHNVMYWYQQKSSQAPKLLFHYYDKDFNNEADTPDNFQSRRPNTSFCFLDIRSPGLGDTAMYLCATSREEGRTGSYTFGSGTRLTVV.

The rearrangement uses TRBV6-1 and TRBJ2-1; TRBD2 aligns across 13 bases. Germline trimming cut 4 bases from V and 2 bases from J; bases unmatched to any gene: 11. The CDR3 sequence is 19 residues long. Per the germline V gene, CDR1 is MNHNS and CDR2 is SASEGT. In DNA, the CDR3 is TGTGCCAGCAGTGGGCCAGGGACTAGCGGGATGATCGCCTACAATGAGCAGTTCTTC. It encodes CASSGPGTSGMIAYNEQFF.

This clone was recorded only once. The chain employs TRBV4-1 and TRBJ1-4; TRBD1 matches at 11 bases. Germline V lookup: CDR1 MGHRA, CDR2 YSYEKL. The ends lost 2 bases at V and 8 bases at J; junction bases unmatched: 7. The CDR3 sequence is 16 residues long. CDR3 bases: TGCGCCAGCAGCCAACGGACCGGGACAGGGGGGGAAAAACTGTTTTTT. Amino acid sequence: CASSQRTGTGGEKLFF.

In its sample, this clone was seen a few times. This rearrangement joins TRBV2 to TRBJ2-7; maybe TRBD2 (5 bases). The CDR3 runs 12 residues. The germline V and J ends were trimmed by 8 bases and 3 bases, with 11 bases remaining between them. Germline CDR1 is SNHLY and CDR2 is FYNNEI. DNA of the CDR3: TGTGCCAGCGTATCGGGGAGCTACGAGCAGTACTTC. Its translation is CASVSGSYEQYF.

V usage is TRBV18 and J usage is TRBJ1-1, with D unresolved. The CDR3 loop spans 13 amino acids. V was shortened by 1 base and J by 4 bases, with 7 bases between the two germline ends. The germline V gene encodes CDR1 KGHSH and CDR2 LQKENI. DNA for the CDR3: TGTGCCAGCTCACCACTGGGGAGCACTGAAGCTTTCTTT. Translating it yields CASSPLGSTEAFF.

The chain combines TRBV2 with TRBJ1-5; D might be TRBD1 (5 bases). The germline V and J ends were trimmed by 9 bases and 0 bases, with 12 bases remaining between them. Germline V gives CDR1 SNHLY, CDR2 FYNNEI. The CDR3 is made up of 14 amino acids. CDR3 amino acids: CASMTDYSNQPQHF. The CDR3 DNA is TGTGCCAGTATGACAGATTATAGCAATCAGCCCCAGCATTTT.

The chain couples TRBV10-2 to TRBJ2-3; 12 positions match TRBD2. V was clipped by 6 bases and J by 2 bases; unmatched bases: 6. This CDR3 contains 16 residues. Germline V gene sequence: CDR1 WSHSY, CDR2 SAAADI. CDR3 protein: CASSRLAGAITDTQYF. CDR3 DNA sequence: TGCGCCAGCAGCCGACTAGCGGGAGCCATCACAGATACGCAGTATTTT.

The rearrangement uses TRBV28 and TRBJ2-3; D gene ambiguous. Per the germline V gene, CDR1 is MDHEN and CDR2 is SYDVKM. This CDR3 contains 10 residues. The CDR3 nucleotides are TGTGCTACAGTGGCAGATACGCAGTATTTT. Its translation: CATVADTQYF.

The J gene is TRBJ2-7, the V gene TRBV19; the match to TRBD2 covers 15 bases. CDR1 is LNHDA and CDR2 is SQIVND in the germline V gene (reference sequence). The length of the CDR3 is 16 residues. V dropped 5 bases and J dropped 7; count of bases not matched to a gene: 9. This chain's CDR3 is CASSLGLAGGFGEQYF. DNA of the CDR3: TGTGCCAGTAGTCTAGGACTAGCGGGAGGGTTCGGGGAGCAGTACTTC. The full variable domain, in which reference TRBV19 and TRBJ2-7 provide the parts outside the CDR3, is DGGITQSPKYLFRKEGQNVTLSCEQNLNHDAMYWYRQDPGQGLRLIYYSQIVNDFQKGDIAEGYSVSREKKESFPLTVTSAQKNPTAFYLCASSLGLAGGFGEQYFGPGTRLTVT.

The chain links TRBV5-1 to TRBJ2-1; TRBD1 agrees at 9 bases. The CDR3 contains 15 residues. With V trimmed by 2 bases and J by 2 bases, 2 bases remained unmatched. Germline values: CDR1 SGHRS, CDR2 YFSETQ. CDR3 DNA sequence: TGCGCCAGCAGCTTAGGGACAGGGACCTACAATGAGCAGTTCTTC. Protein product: CASSLGTGTYNEQFF.

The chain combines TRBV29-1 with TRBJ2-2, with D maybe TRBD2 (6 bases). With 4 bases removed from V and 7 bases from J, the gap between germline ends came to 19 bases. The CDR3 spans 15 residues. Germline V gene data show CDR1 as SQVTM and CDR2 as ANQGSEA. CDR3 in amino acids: CSVGGGAFSGGELFF. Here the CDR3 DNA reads TGCAGCGTTGGGGGCGGGGCTTTTTCGGGCGGGGAGCTGTTTTTT.

This chain's CDR3 is CASSITRVGTDTQYF. CDR3 nucleotides: TGTGCCAGTAGTATCACCAGGGTTGGCACAGATACGCAGTATTTT. The chain employs TRBV19 and TRBJ2-3; possibly TRBD1 for D (5 bases). Trimming took off 3 bases at V and 1 base at J, with 11 bases between the two ends. This CDR3 has 15 residues. From germline, CDR1 is LNHDA and CDR2 SQIVND (reference sequence).

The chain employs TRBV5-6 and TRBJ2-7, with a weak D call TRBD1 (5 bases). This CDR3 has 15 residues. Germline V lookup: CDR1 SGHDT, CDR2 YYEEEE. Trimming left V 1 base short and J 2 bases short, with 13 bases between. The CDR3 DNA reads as TGTGCCAGCAGCTTGTACCAGGGCATGACCTACGAGCAGTACTTC. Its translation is CASSLYQGMTYEQYF.

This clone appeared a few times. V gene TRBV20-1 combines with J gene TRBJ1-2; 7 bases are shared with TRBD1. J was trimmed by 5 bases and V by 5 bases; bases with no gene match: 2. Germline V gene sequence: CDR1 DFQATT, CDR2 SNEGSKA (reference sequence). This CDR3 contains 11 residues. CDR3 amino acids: CSALQGYGYTF. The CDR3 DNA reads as TGCAGTGCTTTACAGGGGTATGGCTACACCTTC.

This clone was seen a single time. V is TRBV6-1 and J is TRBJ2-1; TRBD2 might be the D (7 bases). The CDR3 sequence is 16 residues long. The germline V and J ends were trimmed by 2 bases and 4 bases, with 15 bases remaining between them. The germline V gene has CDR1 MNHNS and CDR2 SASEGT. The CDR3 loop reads CASSEFMAGAYNEQFF. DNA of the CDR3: TGTGCCAGCAGTGAATTTATGGCGGGGGCATACAATGAGCAGTTCTTC.

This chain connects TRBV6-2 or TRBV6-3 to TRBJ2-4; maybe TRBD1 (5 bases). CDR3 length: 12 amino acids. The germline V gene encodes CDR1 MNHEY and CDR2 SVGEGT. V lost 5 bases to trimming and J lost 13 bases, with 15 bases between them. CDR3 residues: CASSIGVPPQYF. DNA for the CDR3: TGTGCCAGCAGTATAGGGGTACCTCCACAGTACTTC.

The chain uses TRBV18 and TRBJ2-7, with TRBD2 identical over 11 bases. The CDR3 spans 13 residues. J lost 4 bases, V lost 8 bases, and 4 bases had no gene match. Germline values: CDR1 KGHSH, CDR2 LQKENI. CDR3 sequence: CASLGLAGYEQYF. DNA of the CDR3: TGTGCCAGCCTAGGACTAGCGGGTTACGAGCAGTACTTC.

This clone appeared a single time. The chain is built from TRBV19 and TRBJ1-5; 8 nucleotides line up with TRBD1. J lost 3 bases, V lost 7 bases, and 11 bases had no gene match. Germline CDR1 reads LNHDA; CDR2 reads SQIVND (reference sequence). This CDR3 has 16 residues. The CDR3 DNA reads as TGTGCCAGTACTCCCAGACAGGGGATCGACAATCAGCCCCAGCATTTT. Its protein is CASTPRQGIDNQPQHF.

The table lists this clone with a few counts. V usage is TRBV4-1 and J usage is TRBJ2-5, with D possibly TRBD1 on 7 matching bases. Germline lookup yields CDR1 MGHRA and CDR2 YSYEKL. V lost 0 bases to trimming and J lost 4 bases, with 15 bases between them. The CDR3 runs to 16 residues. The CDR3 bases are TGCGCCAGCAGCCAAGAAGGAAGGCAGGGGGGAGAGACCCAGTACTTC. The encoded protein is CASSQEGRQGGETQYF.

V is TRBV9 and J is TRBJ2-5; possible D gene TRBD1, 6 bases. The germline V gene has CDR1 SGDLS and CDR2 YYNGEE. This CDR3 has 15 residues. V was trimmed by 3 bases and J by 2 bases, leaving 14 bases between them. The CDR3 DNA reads TGTGCCAGCAGCGCCCGATGGGACACTCAAGAGACCCAGTACTTC. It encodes CASSARWDTQETQYF.

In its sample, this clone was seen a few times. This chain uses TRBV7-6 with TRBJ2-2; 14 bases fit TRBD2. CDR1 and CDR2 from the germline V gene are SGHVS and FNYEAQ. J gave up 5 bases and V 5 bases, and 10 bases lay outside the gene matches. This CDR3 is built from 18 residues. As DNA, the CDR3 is TGTGCCAGCAGCCTTACCGGGACTAGCGGGAGATGGACCGGGGAGCTGTTTTTT. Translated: CASSLTGTSGRWTGELFF.

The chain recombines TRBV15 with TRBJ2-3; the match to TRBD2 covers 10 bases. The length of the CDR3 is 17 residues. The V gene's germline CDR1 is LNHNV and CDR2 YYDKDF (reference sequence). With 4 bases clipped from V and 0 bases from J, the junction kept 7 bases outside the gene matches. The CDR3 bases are TGTGCCACCAGCACGCCCGGGACTAGCGAAAGCACAGATACGCAGTATTTT. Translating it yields CATSTPGTSESTDTQYF.

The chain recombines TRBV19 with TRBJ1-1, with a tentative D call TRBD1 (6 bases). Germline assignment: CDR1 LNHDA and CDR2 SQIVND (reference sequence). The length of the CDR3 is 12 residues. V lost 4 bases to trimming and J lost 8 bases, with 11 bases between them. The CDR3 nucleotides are TGTGCCAGTAGTAACGGACAGCCAGAAGCTTTCTTT. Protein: CASSNGQPEAFF. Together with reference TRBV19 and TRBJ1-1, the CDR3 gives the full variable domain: DGGITQSPKYLFRKEGQNVTLSCEQNLNHDAMYWYRQDPGQGLRLIYYSQIVNDFQKGDIAEGYSVSREKKESFPLTVTSAQKNPTAFYLCASSNGQPEAFFGQGTRLTVV.

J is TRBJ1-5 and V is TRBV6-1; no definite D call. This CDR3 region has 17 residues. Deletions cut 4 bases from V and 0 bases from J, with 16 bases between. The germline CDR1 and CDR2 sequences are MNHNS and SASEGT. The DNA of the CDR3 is TGTGCCAGCAGTGTGAGGGTACGGGTAGTTAGCAATCAGCCCCAGCATTTT. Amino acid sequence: CASSVRVRVVSNQPQHF.